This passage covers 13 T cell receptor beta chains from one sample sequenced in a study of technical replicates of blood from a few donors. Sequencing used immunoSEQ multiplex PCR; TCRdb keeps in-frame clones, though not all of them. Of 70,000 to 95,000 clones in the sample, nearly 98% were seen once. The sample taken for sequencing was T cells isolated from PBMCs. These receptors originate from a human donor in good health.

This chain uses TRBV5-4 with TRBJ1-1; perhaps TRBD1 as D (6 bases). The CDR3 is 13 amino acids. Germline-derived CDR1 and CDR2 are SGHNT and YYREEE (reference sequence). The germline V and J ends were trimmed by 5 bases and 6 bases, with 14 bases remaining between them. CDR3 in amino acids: CASRARGGPEAFF. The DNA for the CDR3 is TGTGCCAGCAGGGCCAGGGGCGGCCCTGAAGCTTTCTTT.

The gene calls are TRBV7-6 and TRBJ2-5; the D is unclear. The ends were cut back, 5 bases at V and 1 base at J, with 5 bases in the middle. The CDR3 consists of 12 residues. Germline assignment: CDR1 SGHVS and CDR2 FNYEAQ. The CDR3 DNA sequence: TGTGCCAGCAGCCCCATCCAAGAGACCCAGTACTTC. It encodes CASSPIQETQYF.

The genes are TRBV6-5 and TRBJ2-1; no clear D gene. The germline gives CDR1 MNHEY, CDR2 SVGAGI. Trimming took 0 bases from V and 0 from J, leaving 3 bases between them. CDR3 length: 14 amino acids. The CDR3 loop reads CASSYSNSYNEQFF. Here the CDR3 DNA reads TGTGCCAGCAGTTACTCTAACTCCTACAATGAGCAGTTCTTC.

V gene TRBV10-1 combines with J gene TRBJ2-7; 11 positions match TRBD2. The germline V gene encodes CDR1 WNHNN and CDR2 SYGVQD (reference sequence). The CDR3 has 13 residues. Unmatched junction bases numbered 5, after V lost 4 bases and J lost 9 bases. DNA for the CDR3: TGCGCCAGCAGTGGACTAGCGGGATTCGGGCAGTACTTC. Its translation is CASSGLAGFGQYF.

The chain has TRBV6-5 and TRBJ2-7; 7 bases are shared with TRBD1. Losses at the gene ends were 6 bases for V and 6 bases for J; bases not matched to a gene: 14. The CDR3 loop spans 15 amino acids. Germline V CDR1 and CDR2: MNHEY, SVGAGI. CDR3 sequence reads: CASSPLDRNLLEQYF. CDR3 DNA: TGTGCCAGCAGCCCCCTGGACAGGAACCTCCTCGAGCAGTACTTC.

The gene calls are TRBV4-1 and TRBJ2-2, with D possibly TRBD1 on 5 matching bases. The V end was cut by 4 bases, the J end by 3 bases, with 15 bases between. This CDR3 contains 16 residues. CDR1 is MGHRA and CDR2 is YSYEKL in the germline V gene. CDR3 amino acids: CASSLYFVRDTGELFF. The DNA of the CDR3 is TGCGCCAGCAGCCTTTATTTCGTCAGGGACACCGGGGAGCTGTTTTTT.

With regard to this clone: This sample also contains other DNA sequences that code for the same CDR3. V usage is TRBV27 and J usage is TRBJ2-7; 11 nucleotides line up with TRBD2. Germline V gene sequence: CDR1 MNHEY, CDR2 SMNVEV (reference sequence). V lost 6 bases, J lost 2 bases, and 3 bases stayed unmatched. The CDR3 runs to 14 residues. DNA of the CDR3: TGTGCCAGCAGCTTAGCGGGAGGGCCCTACGAGCAGTACTTC. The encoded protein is CASSLAGGPYEQYF.

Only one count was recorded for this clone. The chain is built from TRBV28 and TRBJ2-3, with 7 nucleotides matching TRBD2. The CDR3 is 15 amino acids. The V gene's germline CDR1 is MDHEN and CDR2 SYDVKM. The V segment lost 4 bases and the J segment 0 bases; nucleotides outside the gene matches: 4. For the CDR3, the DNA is TGTGCCAGCAGTTGGGGGGAGGGAAGCACAGATACGCAGTATTTT. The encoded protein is CASSWGEGSTDTQYF. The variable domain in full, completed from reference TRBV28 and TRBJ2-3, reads DVKVTQSSRYLVKRTGEKVFLECVQDMDHENMFWYRQDPGLGLRLIYFSYDVKMKEKGDIPEGYSVSREKKERFSLILESASTNQTSMYLCASSWGEGSTDTQYFGPGTRLTVL.

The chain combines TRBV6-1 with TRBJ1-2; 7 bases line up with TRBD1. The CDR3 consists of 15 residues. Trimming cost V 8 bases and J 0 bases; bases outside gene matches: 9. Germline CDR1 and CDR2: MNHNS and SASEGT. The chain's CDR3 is CASSSRRGPNYGYTF. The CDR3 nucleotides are TGTGCCAGCTCATCGAGGAGGGGGCCTAACTATGGCTACACCTTC.

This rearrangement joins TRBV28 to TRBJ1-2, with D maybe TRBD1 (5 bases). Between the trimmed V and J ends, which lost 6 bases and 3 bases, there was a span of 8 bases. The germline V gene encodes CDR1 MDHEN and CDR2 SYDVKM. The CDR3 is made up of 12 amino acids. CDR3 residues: CASRGRDYGYTF. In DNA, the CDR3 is TGTGCCAGCAGGGGCAGGGACTATGGCTACACCTTC.

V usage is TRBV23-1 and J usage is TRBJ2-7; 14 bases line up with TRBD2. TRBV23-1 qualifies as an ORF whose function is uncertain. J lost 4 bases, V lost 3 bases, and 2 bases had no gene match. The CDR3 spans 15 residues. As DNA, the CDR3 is TGCGCCAGCAGTCAGGGGACTAGCGGGAGTTACGAGCAGTACTTC. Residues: CASSQGTSGSYEQYF.

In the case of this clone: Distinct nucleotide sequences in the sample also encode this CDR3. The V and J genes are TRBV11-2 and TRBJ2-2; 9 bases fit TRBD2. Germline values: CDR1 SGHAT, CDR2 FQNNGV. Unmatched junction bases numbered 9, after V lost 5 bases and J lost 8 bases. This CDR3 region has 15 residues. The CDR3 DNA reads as TGTGCCAGCAGCCCGGGACTAGCCCGGACAGGGGAGCTGTTTTTT. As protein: CASSPGLARTGELFF.

CDR3 sequence: CAISGWGGYTF. CDR3 in DNA: TGTGCCATTAGCGGGTGGGGTGGCTACACCTTC. The chain combines TRBV6-1 with TRBJ1-2; D uncertain. This CDR3 has 11 residues. Trimming removed 10 bases at V and 7 bases at J, with 13 bases between. Germline CDR1 reads MNHNS; CDR2 reads SASEGT.